This entry lists 10 T cell receptor beta chains sequenced from one sample in a study of PD-1 blockade in classical Hodgkin lymphoma. TCRdb's table, derived via immunoSEQ multiplex PCR, lists solely in-frame clones and lacks some. This sample yields some 62,000 clones, of which approximately 88% are seen a single time; around an eighth belongs to the top ten. The patients all showed relapse after autologous stem cell transplantation, while their brentuximab vedotin exposure varied. The material sequenced was peripheral blood mononuclear cells (PBMCs), taken at baseline. The receptors derive from a human donor with classical Hodgkin lymphoma.

V usage is TRBV6-6 and J usage is TRBJ1-6; D not resolved. Trimming pared 7 bases from V and 8 bases from J, leaving 12 bases between. This CDR3 has 13 amino acids. The germline V gene has CDR1 MNHNY and CDR2 SVGAGI (reference sequence). The CDR3 region is CASTPSVDSPLHF. CDR3 bases: TGTGCCAGCACCCCGTCGGTGGATTCACCCCTCCACTTT.

This chain joins TRBV19 and TRBJ1-5; D is ambiguous. Trimming cost V 3 bases and J 0 bases, with 21 bases left between them. Germline V gene lookup returns CDR1 LNHDA and CDR2 SQIVND (reference sequence). The CDR3 spans 19 residues. Written as DNA, the CDR3 is TGTGCCAGTAGTATTTTCTCCCACTTTGCCGTGAATAGCAATCAGCCCCAGCATTTT. Translation gives CASSIFSHFAVNSNQPQHF.

This clone was counted a single time. The chain couples TRBV2 to TRBJ1-5; 9 positions agree with TRBD1. Germline V gives CDR1 SNHLY, CDR2 FYNNEI. V gave up 2 bases and J gave up 4 bases; unmatched junction bases: 3. The length of the CDR3 is 15 residues. The CDR3 DNA follows: TGTGCCAGCAGTGAATGGACAGGGGCGAATCAGCCCCAGCATTTT. Protein sequence: CASSEWTGANQPQHF.

The gene calls are TRBV5-6 and TRBJ2-7, with 10 bases aligning to TRBD1. V shed 4 bases, J shed 6 bases, and the junction held 13 bases outside the gene matches. Germline V gene sequence: CDR1 SGHDT, CDR2 YYEEEE. The CDR3 has 16 amino acids. The CDR3: CASSEDEGQGWSEQYF. CDR3 nucleotide sequence: TGTGCCAGCAGCGAGGACGAGGGACAGGGGTGGTCCGAGCAGTACTTC.

This clone was observed a few times. The chain links TRBV4-2 to TRBJ2-2; 8 nucleotides match TRBD1. The V gene end was trimmed by 0 bases and the J gene end by 4 bases; junction bases not matched to a gene: 7. This CDR3 comprises 17 residues. Germline V gives CDR1 LGHNA, CDR2 YNFKEQ. The CDR3 reads CASSQELPGGSTGELFF. DNA of the CDR3: TGTGCCAGCAGCCAAGAATTGCCAGGGGGCAGCACCGGGGAGCTGTTTTTT.

The chain combines TRBV6-5 with TRBJ1-6, with 9 bases fitting TRBD1. Germline V gene sequence: CDR1 MNHEY, CDR2 SVGAGI. V lost 2 bases, J lost 8 bases, and 4 bases stayed unmatched. The length of the CDR3 is 15 residues. The CDR3 DNA reads TGTGCCAGCAGTTACGCCCGGGACAGGGATTCACCCCTCCACTTT. This encodes CASSYARDRDSPLHF.

The chain is built from TRBV15 and TRBJ1-5; D is ambiguous. The CDR3 spans 15 residues. Trimming left V 0 bases short and J 9 bases short, with 15 bases between. The germline V gene has CDR1 LNHNV and CDR2 YYDKDF (reference sequence). The CDR3 sequence is CATSRDLGEKGPQHF. The DNA for the CDR3 is TGTGCCACCAGCAGAGATCTGGGTGAGAAGGGGCCCCAGCATTTT.

The table lists this clone with a few counts. The chain recombines TRBV30 with TRBJ1-6, with TRBD1 matching over 7 bases. The germline CDR1 and CDR2 sequences are GTSNPN and SVGIG (reference sequence). J gave up 5 bases and V 1 base, and 2 bases lay outside the gene matches. The CDR3 is 14 residues long. The CDR3 sequence is CAWSGGQDNSPLHF. The CDR3 nucleotides are TGTGCCTGGAGTGGCGGACAGGATAATTCACCCCTCCACTTT.

The chain recombines TRBV6-4 with TRBJ1-1; D perhaps matches TRBD1 (6 bases). CDR3 length equals 14 residues. V was cut by 0 bases and J by 4 bases, with 9 bases left in between. The germline V gene has CDR1 MRHNA and CDR2 SNTAGT. The CDR3 DNA reads as TGTGCCAGCAGTGACTCTTCCAGGGGCACTGAAGCTTTCTTT. Its protein product is CASSDSSRGTEAFF.

The chain carries TRBV11-3 and TRBJ2-4, with D uncertain. Germline V gene sequence: CDR1 SGHNT, CDR2 YENEEA. V lost 5 bases to trimming and J lost 7 bases, with 12 bases between them. The CDR3 contains 13 residues. CDR3: CASSPNEGNIQYF. The CDR3 nucleotides read TGTGCCAGCAGCCCGAATGAAGGGAACATTCAGTACTTC.